Listed here is a single T cell receptor (beta chain). The sample originates from a study of blood T cell repertoires in COVID-19. The CDR3 length is 15 residues. Germline-derived CDR1 and CDR2 are MRHNA and SNTAGT. Trimming cost V 5 bases and J 7 bases; bases outside gene matches: 6. Here immunoSEQ multiplex PCR was the method, and the copy in TCRdb shows in-frame clones only, minus some. The sample gives more than 70,000 clones, 80% to 90% of which show up once; about 1.2% is in the top ten. The TCR sequence derives from a man of 80 years or more with active or convalescent COVID-19. Sequenced sample: peripheral blood. The chain couples TRBV6-4 to TRBJ2-1; 12 bases are shared with TRBD2. In DNA, the CDR3 is TGTGCCAGCAGTAAACTAGCGGGAGGTTTAAATGAGCAGTTCTTC. This encodes CASSKLAGGLNEQFF.